These 19 T cell receptor beta chains came from one sample sequenced in a study of CD8 T cells in ankylosing spondylitis. TCRdb analysed the 5' RACE reads with MiXCR anew, one entry per CDR3 protein. The profile covers under 200,000 distinct CDR3 sequences, with 8.5% to 10% appearing a single time and over 13% taken by the ten largest. Sample: blood, either unsorted or a sorted T cell fraction (not recorded which). Receptors originate from a female donor with ankylosing spondylitis or in good health (not recorded which).

This clonotype has just a few counts. The V call is TRBV7-6, the J call TRBJ2-7; D is undetermined. The length of the CDR3 is 15 residues. Germline CDR1 is SGHVS and CDR2 is FNYEAQ. V lost 4 bases and J 0 bases, leaving 13 bases between the germline ends. CDR3 loop: CASSSSPGSSYEQYF. The CDR3 nucleotides are TGTGCCAGCAGCTCAAGCCCAGGAAGCTCCTACGAGCAGTACTTC.

This clonotype was counted ten times or more. The J gene is TRBJ2-4, the V gene TRBV6-2 or TRBV6-3; possible D gene TRBD2, 5 bases. The CDR3 totals 15 residues. With 2 bases removed from V and 2 bases from J, the gap between germline ends came to 10 bases. CDR1 and CDR2 from the germline V gene are MNHEY and SVGEGT. CDR3 nucleotide sequence: TGTGCCAGCAGTTACGGTGGCGGGTCCAAAAACATTCAGTACTTC. This encodes CASSYGGGSKNIQYF.

The sample holds many counts of this clonotype. The chain recombines TRBV13 with TRBJ2-7; a weak D match, TRBD1 (6 bases). The V end lost 2 bases, the J end lost 6 bases, and 8 bases lay between the germline ends. Germline V gives CDR1 PRHDT, CDR2 FYEKMQ (reference sequence). CDR3 size: 12 residues. CDR3 coding DNA: TGTGCCAGCAGCTTAACAGGGAGCGAGCAGTACTTC. Amino acid sequence: CASSLTGSEQYF.

This rearrangement joins TRBV9 to TRBJ2-2; D remains ambiguous. Germline CDR1 and CDR2: SGDLS and YYNGEE. The ends were cut back, 3 bases at V and 0 bases at J, with 6 bases in the middle. This CDR3 spans 14 amino acids. The CDR3 spells CASSGLPNTGELFF. The CDR3 region has the DNA TGTGCCAGCAGCGGACTGCCGAACACCGGGGAGCTGTTTTTT.

This sequence joins TRBV19 and TRBJ2-1; perhaps D is TRBD1 or TRBD2 (5 bases each). Germline loops: CDR1 LNHDA, CDR2 SQIVND (reference sequence). The CDR3 covers 14 residues. V lost 5 bases to trimming and J lost 7 bases, with 15 bases between them. The CDR3 region has the DNA TGTGCCAGTAGTTGGGACCCCCCAGGGAATGAGCAGTTCTTC. This translates into CASSWDPPGNEQFF.

The chain employs TRBV20-1 and TRBJ2-7; 7 nucleotides agree with TRBD2. CDR1 DFQATT and CDR2 SNEGSKA come from the germline V gene (reference sequence). This CDR3 region has 13 residues. V was clipped by 3 bases and J by 7 bases; unmatched bases: 9. CDR3 in DNA: TGCAGTGCTAGGGGCGGGGACTACGGGGAGCAGTACTTC. This gives the protein CSARGGDYGEQYF.

The sample holds a few counts of this clonotype. V usage is TRBV7-9 and J usage is TRBJ2-1; TRBD2 aligns across 9 bases. Per the germline V gene, CDR1 is SEHNR and CDR2 is FQNEAQ (reference sequence). J was trimmed by 5 bases and V by 3 bases; bases with no gene match: 8. The CDR3 is 16 residues long. The CDR3 DNA reads as TGTGCCAGCAGCTTCAAGGGGGCGGGAGGGGACAATGAGCAGTTCTTC. Its translation: CASSFKGAGGDNEQFF. Full variable domain (remainder filled in from reference TRBV7-9 and TRBJ2-1): DTGVSQNPRHKITKRGQNVTFRCDPISEHNRLYWYRQTLGQGPEFLTYFQNEAQLEKSRLLSDRFSAERPKGSFSTLEIQRTEQGDSAMYLCASSFKGAGGDNEQFFGPGTRLTVL.

This clonotype was observed a few times. The chain uses TRBV12-3 or TRBV12-4 and TRBJ1-1; a possible D gene is TRBD1 (6 bases). The CDR3 is 11 amino acids. V was trimmed by 5 bases and J by 8 bases, leaving 9 bases between them. CDR3 region: CASSAQGEAFF. The CDR3 DNA follows: TGTGCCAGCAGTGCCCAGGGGGAAGCTTTCTTT.

This clonotype appeared a few times. The CDR3 sequence: CASSLDNEQYF. The CDR3 DNA sequence: TGTGCCAGCAGCTTAGACAACGAGCAGTACTTC. The rearrangement joins TRBV13 to TRBJ2-7; D unclear. Germline V gene data show CDR1 as PRHDT and CDR2 as FYEKMQ (reference sequence). This CDR3 spans 11 amino acids. V was pared by 1 base and J by 5 bases, with 3 bases between. The full variable domain, rest sourced from reference TRBV13 and TRBJ2-7, is AAGVIQSPRHLIKEKRETATLKCYPIPRHDTVYWYQQGPGQDPQFLISFYEKMQSDKGSIPDRFSAQQFSDYHSELNMSSLELGDSALYFCASSLDNEQYFGPGTRLTVT.

This clonotype was observed a handful of times. Here the CDR3 DNA reads TGTGCTAGTGGTTCGCCGGGACTAGCACTACGCTCCTACAATGAGCAGTTCTTC. This codes for CASGSPGLALRSYNEQFF. The gene calls are TRBV12-5 and TRBJ2-1; 9 positions agree with TRBD2. This CDR3 has 18 residues. The ends lost 4 bases at V and 0 bases at J; junction bases unmatched: 10. CDR1 is LGHNT and CDR2 is FRNRAP in the germline V gene.

This clonotype came up a few times. J is TRBJ2-1 and V is TRBV4-2; no reliable D call. The CDR3 is 14 amino acids. V was trimmed by 0 bases and J by 0 bases, leaving 3 bases between them. Germline loops: CDR1 LGHNA, CDR2 YNFKEQ. For the CDR3, the DNA is TGTGCCAGCAGCCAAGATTACTCCTACAATGAGCAGTTCTTC. This gives the protein CASSQDYSYNEQFF.

This clonotype was counted a few times. The chain combines TRBV7-2 with TRBJ2-1; a possible D gene is TRBD1 (6 bases). The CDR3 runs to 13 residues. The V end was cut by 4 bases, the J end by 6 bases, with 10 bases between. Germline V gene sequence: CDR1 SGHTA, CDR2 FQGNSA. The CDR3 DNA reads TGTGCCAGCAGCTCTGACAGGACCAATGAGCAGTTCTTC. Its protein product is CASSSDRTNEQFF. Full variable domain (outside the CDR3, taken from reference TRBV7-2 and TRBJ2-1): GAGVSQSPSNKVTEKGKDVELRCDPISGHTALYWYRQSLGQGLEFLIYFQGNSAPDKSGLPSDRFSAERTGGSVSTLTIQRTQQEDSAVYLCASSSDRTNEQFFGPGTRLTVL.

The CDR3 spells CASSHPTGHSYNEQFF. The CDR3 region has the DNA TGTGCCAGCAGCCACCCGACAGGCCACTCCTACAATGAGCAGTTCTTC. The chain has TRBV7-6 and TRBJ2-1, with D possibly being TRBD1 (6 bases). The V end was cut by 5 bases, the J end by 0 bases, with 14 bases between. Per the germline V gene, CDR1 is SGHVS and CDR2 is FNYEAQ. This CDR3 region has 16 residues.

This clonotype has more than one count but fewer than ten. This chain joins TRBV4-3 and TRBJ1-2; possible D gene TRBD1, 5 bases. V shed 1 base and J shed 3 bases, with 15 bases lying between them. CDR3 size: 16 residues. The V gene's germline CDR1 is LGHNA and CDR2 YSLEER. CDR3 amino acids: CASSQALSGGDYGYTF. The DNA for the CDR3 is TGCGCCAGCAGCCAAGCCCTTTCGGGGGGGGACTATGGCTACACCTTC.

This clonotype was counted at least ten times. V is TRBV6-1 and J is TRBJ2-2; D gene unclear. The CDR3 has 16 amino acids. Germline-derived CDR1 and CDR2 are MNHNS and SASEGT. V lost 2 bases, J lost 0 bases, and 10 bases lay in between. The CDR3 DNA is TGTGCCAGCAGTGAATCATATTGGACGAACACCGGGGAGCTGTTTTTT. This encodes CASSESYWTNTGELFF.

This clonotype was seen a few times. The rearrangement joins TRBV27 to TRBJ2-2; D is ambiguous. Germline CDR1 is MNHEY and CDR2 is SMNVEV (reference sequence). CDR3 length: 15 residues. V lost 3 bases and J 3 bases, leaving 11 bases between the germline ends. CDR3 nucleotides: TGTGCCAGCAGTTTTCTGGACCAATACACCGGGGAGCTGTTTTTT. Amino acid sequence: CASSFLDQYTGELFF.

The sample holds many counts of this clonotype. J is TRBJ2-5 and V is TRBV27; TRBD1 might be the D (5 bases). V was clipped by 1 base and J by 6 bases, with 12 bases between them. The CDR3 runs to 14 residues. Germline CDR1 is MNHEY and CDR2 is SMNVEV (reference sequence). The CDR3 spells CASSLLAADKTQYF. DNA of the CDR3: TGTGCCAGCAGTTTATTGGCCGCGGACAAGACCCAGTACTTC.

This clonotype was counted only a few times. The J gene is TRBJ2-1, the V gene TRBV27, with 7 bases fitting TRBD2. The length of the CDR3 is 14 residues. V shed 6 bases, J shed 5 bases, and the junction held 7 bases outside the gene matches. CDR1 MNHEY and CDR2 SMNVEV come from the germline V gene (reference sequence). CDR3 in DNA: TGTGCCAGCAGGGTCGGGAGGCCCCACAATGAGCAGTTCTTC. Encoded protein: CASRVGRPHNEQFF.

This clonotype was counted only a few times. V is TRBV2 and J is TRBJ2-3; TRBD2 might be the D (5 bases). This CDR3 has 13 residues. V was cut by 6 bases and J by 5 bases, with 12 bases left in between. The germline gives CDR1 SNHLY, CDR2 FYNNEI. The CDR3 nucleotides read TGTGCCAGCAGCGGACTCCCCGGAGATACGCAGTATTTT. Its protein is CASSGLPGDTQYF. The full variable domain, its missing parts supplied by reference TRBV2 and TRBJ2-3, is EPEVTQTPSHQVTQMGQEVILRCVPISNHLYFYWYRQILGQKVEFLVSFYNNEISEKSEIFDDQFSVERPDGSNFTLKIRSTKLEDSAMYFCASSGLPGDTQYFGPGTRLTVL.